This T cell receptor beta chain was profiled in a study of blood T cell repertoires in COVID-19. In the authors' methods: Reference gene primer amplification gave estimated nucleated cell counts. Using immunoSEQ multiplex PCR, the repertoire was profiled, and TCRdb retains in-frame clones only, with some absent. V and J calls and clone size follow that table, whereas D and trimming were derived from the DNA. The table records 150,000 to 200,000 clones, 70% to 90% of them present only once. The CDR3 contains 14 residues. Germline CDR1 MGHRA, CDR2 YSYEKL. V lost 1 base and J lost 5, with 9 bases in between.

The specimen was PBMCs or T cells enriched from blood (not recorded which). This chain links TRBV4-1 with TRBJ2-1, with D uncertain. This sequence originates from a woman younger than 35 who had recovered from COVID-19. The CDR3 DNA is TGCGCCAGCAGCCAAGGCCCCAGAAACAATGAGCAGTTCTTC. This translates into CASSQGPRNNEQFF.